The clone carrying this T cell receptor (beta chain) has just a few counts. This specimen belongs to a study of blood T cell repertoires in COVID-19. About the research overall: COVID-19 samples from acute and convalescent phases originated in the United States, Italy and Spain. PBMCs, B-cell-depleted T cells, or T cells provided the cDNA or gDNA that made up the material.

Authors' analysis steps: Estimation of nucleated cell counts was performed using reference gene primer amplification. Assay used: immunoSEQ multiplex PCR; TCRdb lists only in-frame clones, some missing. D and trimming were read from the DNA, whereas the V and J calls and clone size are those reported in that table. The sample contains about 150,000 clones, over 60% of which appear only once. Germline values: CDR1 SNHLY, CDR2 FYNNEI. This CDR3 has 13 amino acids. V was pared by 11 bases and J by 6 bases, with 9 bases of the junction left unmatched. The chain uses TRBV2 and TRBJ2-2; TRBD2 matches at 7 bases. Sequencing was carried out using peripheral blood. The sequence came from a man older than 75 with acute or convalescent COVID-19. CDR3 bases: TGTGCCCTACTCGGGGGGAAGGCCGGGGAGCTGTTTTTT. Translating gives CALLGGKAGELFF.